Shown below are 12 T cell receptor beta chains from a single sample sequenced in a study of spatial heterogeneity in lung cancer (dated by TCRdb to the late 2010s). In the paper's terms, the time point label means: sample taken at primary tumor resection. Library prep was done by 5' RACE. The sequencer was a NextSeq 500. TCRdb itself trimmed the public reads at Q25 with fastp, ran MiXCR and retained productive beta chains. Duplicate CDR3 protein sequences are folded into a single record with the most common DNA and genes. The sample yields about 7,800 distinct CDR3 sequences; over 7% were counted once. Clones ranked in the top ten supply around half of the sample. The sequencing used PBMCs, collected at surgery. These receptors were taken from a male donor with early-stage non-small cell lung cancer.

This clonotype was recorded a few times. The J gene is TRBJ1-6, the V gene TRBV6-1, with 8 bases lining up with TRBD1. V was clipped by 4 bases and J by 0 bases; unmatched bases: 5. The germline CDR1 and CDR2 sequences are MNHNS and SASEGT. This CDR3 spans 17 amino acids. The CDR3 spells CASSGGQGRSYNSPLHF. For the CDR3, the DNA is TGTGCCAGCAGTGGAGGACAGGGCCGCTCCTATAATTCACCCCTCCACTTT.

This clonotype was found many times. The V gene is TRBV9, the J gene TRBJ2-7; 7 nucleotides match TRBD2. CDR1 and CDR2 (germline): SGDLS, YYNGEE. The length of the CDR3 is 12 residues. V shed 0 bases and J 7 bases; nucleotides not matched to a gene: 1. In DNA form, the CDR3 reads TGTGCCAGCAGCGTAGGAGCGGGGGAGCAGTACTTC. It codes for CASSVGAGEQYF.

This clonotype was recorded at least ten times. The chain links TRBV7-2 to TRBJ2-3, with 14 bases that match TRBD2. V shed 1 base and J 4 bases; nucleotides not matched to a gene: 4. This CDR3 is built from 17 residues. CDR1 SGHTA and CDR2 FQGNSA come from the germline V gene. For the CDR3, the DNA is TGTGCCAGCAGCTTAGTAGGGACTAGCGGGAGTGCAGATACGCAGTATTTT. Translated, it gives CASSLVGTSGSADTQYF.

In its sample, this clonotype was seen many times. The J gene is TRBJ1-5, the V gene TRBV5-6, with unresolved D. Trimming took 0 bases from V and 1 from J, leaving 5 bases between them. CDR1 and CDR2 (germline): SGHDT, YYEEEE. This CDR3 is 14 amino acids long. The CDR3 is CASSLGLSNQPQHF. The DNA of the CDR3 is TGTGCCAGCAGCTTGGGATTAAGCAATCAGCCCCAGCATTTT. Full variable domain (missing parts from reference TRBV5-6 and TRBJ1-5): DAGVTQSPTHLIKTRGQQVTLRCSPKSGHDTVSWYQQALGQGPQFIFQYYEEEERQRGNFPDRFSGHQFPNYSSELNVNALLLGDSALYLCASSLGLSNQPQHFGDGTRLSIL.

There are many counts of this clonotype. A read error may account for a junction end that differs from germline. In DNA, the CDR3 is TGTGCTAGCAGCTCGGGCTACACAGATACGCAGTATTTT. Protein product: CASSSGYTDTQYF. This sequence joins TRBV7-7 and TRBJ2-3, with no clear D. The CDR3 runs 13 residues. The germline CDR1 and CDR2 sequences are SSHAT and FNYEAQ (reference sequence).

The chain links TRBV5-5 to TRBJ2-3; D gene unclear. The CDR3 has 16 residues. The germline V and J ends were trimmed by 6 bases and 0 bases, with 17 bases remaining between them. Looked up from germline, CDR1 is SGHKS and CDR2 is YYEKEE (reference sequence). This chain's CDR3 is CASTLRPDLSTDTQYF. CDR3 DNA sequence: TGTGCCAGCACCTTACGTCCGGATCTTAGCACAGATACGCAGTATTTT.

V gene TRBV6-5 combines with J gene TRBJ2-7; D perhaps matches TRBD1 (6 bases). The CDR3 spans 14 residues. V lost 6 bases, J lost 3 bases, and 15 bases lay in between. Germline-derived CDR1 and CDR2 are MNHEY and SVGAGI. The CDR3 sequence is CASSLTTGSYEQYF. DNA of the CDR3: TGTGCCAGCAGCCTAACGACAGGTAGCTACGAGCAGTACTTC.

This clonotype was observed many times. The rearrangement uses TRBV6-2 or TRBV6-3 and TRBJ1-5, with 9 bases lining up with TRBD1. This CDR3 contains 16 residues. Germline values: CDR1 MNHEY, CDR2 SVGEGT. V shed 2 bases and J 4 bases; nucleotides not matched to a gene: 6. The CDR3: CASSYRADRGNQPQHF. The CDR3 DNA reads as TGTGCCAGCAGTTACCGGGCAGACAGGGGGAATCAGCCCCAGCATTTT.

This clonotype was seen repeatedly, ten times or more. This chain uses TRBV6-2 or TRBV6-3 with TRBJ1-1; D ambiguous. V lost 7 bases and J 5 bases, leaving 17 bases between the germline ends. The CDR3 is 14 amino acids. Germline V gene lookup returns CDR1 MNHEY and CDR2 SVGEGT. The CDR3 protein is CASTAARPMTEAFF. CDR3 nucleotides: TGTGCCAGCACTGCGGCAAGGCCAATGACTGAAGCTTTCTTT.

This clonotype showed up many times. V and J are TRBV3-1 and TRBJ1-1; 9 bases map to TRBD1. This CDR3 spans 18 amino acids. Germline CDR1 LGHDT, CDR2 YNNKEL (reference sequence). The J segment lost 8 bases and the V segment lost 4 bases, leaving 20 bases of the junction unmatched. DNA for the CDR3: TGTGCCAGCAGCCCCGGGACAGGGATCGGGACAGGGAATCGGGAAGCTTTCTTT. It specifies CASSPGTGIGTGNREAFF.

This clonotype was seen at least ten times. The chain employs TRBV5-1 and TRBJ2-1, with 10 bases fitting TRBD2. Per germline, CDR1 SGHRS and CDR2 YFSETQ. This CDR3 contains 16 residues. V was pared by 0 bases and J by 6 bases, with 6 bases of the junction left unmatched. This CDR3 is CASSLGLAGVLNEQFF. The CDR3 nucleotides are TGCGCCAGCAGCTTGGGCCTAGCGGGAGTTCTCAATGAGCAGTTCTTC.

The gene calls are TRBV2 and TRBJ2-3, with D maybe TRBD1 (6 bases). This CDR3 spans 15 amino acids. V lost 7 bases, J lost 2 bases, and 16 bases lay in between. Germline assignment: CDR1 SNHLY and CDR2 FYNNEI. The CDR3 coding sequence is TGTGCCAGCATGGTTTACAGGGATTTCACAGATACGCAGTATTTT. It encodes CASMVYRDFTDTQYF.